This T cell receptor beta chain was profiled in a study of cytomegalovirus exposure and HLA in healthy donors. Study observations and caveats: V- and J-gene trimming in TCR beta was tied to a missense DCLRE1C variant by an analysis performed later. Cytomegalovirus status, reportedly, was diagnosed with high specificity and sensitivity by the classifier. Approximately 18,000 TCR beta sequences were associated with HLA alleles at 0.05 false discovery rate in a later analysis.

The PCR used 60 Vbeta and 13 Jbeta primers. Produced via immunoSEQ multiplex PCR; TCRdb's table is partial and in-frame only. Among around 180,000 clones listed, about 72% were seen once. This clone was picked up a small number of times. Its antigen is undetermined. Specimen: PBMCs. The clonotype was recovered from a girl aged 10-17 years in good health and CMV-seronegative.

As DNA, the CDR3 is TGTGCCAGCAGCCCGCAGGCGGACAGCCGGGGGGGCAGCACAGATACGCAGTATTTT. Protein product: CASSPQADSRGGSTDTQYF. The chain employs TRBV5-6 and TRBJ2-3, with 8 positions matching TRBD2. Germline lookup yields CDR1 SGHDT and CDR2 YYEEEE. V dropped 4 bases and J dropped 0; count of bases not matched to a gene: 16. The CDR3 covers 19 residues. The full variable domain, rest sourced from reference TRBV5-6 and TRBJ2-3, is DAGVTQSPTHLIKTRGQQVTLRCSPKSGHDTVSWYQQALGQGPQFIFQYYEEEERQRGNFPDRFSGHQFPNYSSELNVNALLLGDSALYLCASSPQADSRGGSTDTQYFGPGTRLTVL.